Presented here are 27 T cell receptor beta chains from one specimen sequenced in a study of blood T cell repertoires in COVID-19 (dated by TCRdb to between 2020 and 2021). Libraries were built with the immunoSEQ multiplex PCR assay. TCRdb mirrors the immuneACCESS table, restricted to in-frame sequences. Some clones are absent from its copies; in checked studies, under half trace to an unresolved V gene, and the reason for the others is unknown. This sample holds roughly 290,000 clones; roughly 88% were observed only once. The ten largest clones represent about 0.9% of the sample. Sequencing was carried out using peripheral blood. All receptors derive from a human donor with COVID-19, enrolled during active disease. The donor label of this sample is uncertain.

The rearrangement uses TRBV30 and TRBJ2-2; a weak D match, TRBD1 (6 bases). The germline V gene encodes CDR1 GTSNPN and CDR2 SVGIG (reference sequence). Between the trimmed V and J ends, which lost 0 bases and 7 bases, there was a span of 9 bases. The CDR3 is 13 residues long. As DNA, the CDR3 is TGTGCCTGGAGTGTAATAGGGGGCGGGGAGCTGTTTTTT. This gives the protein CAWSVIGGGELFF.

The chain combines TRBV19 with TRBJ1-4; a possible D gene is TRBD1 (5 bases). Trimming left V 9 bases short and J 4 bases short, with 18 bases between. Looked up from germline, CDR1 is LNHDA and CDR2 is SQIVND (reference sequence). The CDR3 has 15 residues. CDR3 amino acids: CASHPPGRGNEKLFF. The CDR3, as DNA: TGTGCCAGCCACCCACCTGGGAGGGGTAATGAAAAACTGTTTTTT.

The V and J genes are TRBV19 and TRBJ2-1, with TRBD2 identical over 11 bases. The length of the CDR3 is 17 residues. Germline CDR1 LNHDA, CDR2 SQIVND (reference sequence). V shed 4 bases and J 2 bases; nucleotides not matched to a gene: 7. The CDR3 nucleotides are TGTGCCAGTAGTACTCCAACGACTAGCGGGACCTACAATGAGCAGTTCTTC. This encodes CASSTPTTSGTYNEQFF. The full variable domain, in which reference TRBV19 and TRBJ2-1 provide the parts outside the CDR3, is DGGITQSPKYLFRKEGQNVTLSCEQNLNHDAMYWYRQDPGQGLRLIYYSQIVNDFQKGDIAEGYSVSREKKESFPLTVTSAQKNPTAFYLCASSTPTTSGTYNEQFFGPGTRLTVL.

The CDR3: CASSLGIQGSNYGYTF. The DNA of the CDR3 is TGTGCCAGCAGCTTAGGTATCCAGGGATCCAACTATGGCTACACCTTC. The chain carries TRBV7-2 and TRBJ1-2; weak D call: TRBD1 (5 bases). Trimming took 1 base from V and 2 from J, leaving 14 bases between them. CDR1 and CDR2 from the germline V gene are SGHTA and FQGNSA. The CDR3 extends over 16 amino acids.

V gene TRBV6-6 combines with J gene TRBJ1-2; no clear D gene. Germline V lookup: CDR1 MNHNY, CDR2 SVGAGI (reference sequence). Trimming left V 2 bases short and J 5 bases short, with 12 bases between. This CDR3 comprises 14 residues. The CDR3 sequence: CASSYLGQTYGYTF. The CDR3 DNA follows: TGTGCCAGCAGTTACCTGGGCCAAACGTATGGCTACACCTTC.

This rearrangement joins TRBV28 to TRBJ1-1; D ambiguous. Per germline, CDR1 MDHEN and CDR2 SYDVKM. There are 15 residues in the CDR3. V shed 5 bases and J shed 10 bases, with 23 bases lying between them. The CDR3 sequence is CASSPSPPSGFGAFF. CDR3 coding DNA: TGTGCCAGCAGTCCGAGTCCCCCGTCGGGGTTTGGAGCTTTCTTT.

The rearrangement links TRBV5-6 to TRBJ2-1; a weak D match, TRBD2 (5 bases). V gave up 0 bases and J gave up 0 bases, with 13 bases separating them. This CDR3 region has 17 residues. CDR1 is SGHDT, CDR2 YYEEEE, per germline. The DNA of the CDR3 is TGTGCCAGCAGCTTGGCCGAAAGGAGGAGCTCCTACAATGAGCAGTTCTTC. It codes for CASSLAERRSSYNEQFF.

V gene TRBV28 combines with J gene TRBJ1-6, with D unclear. Germline V gene lookup returns CDR1 MDHEN and CDR2 SYDVKM. This CDR3 is built from 12 residues. Trimming shortened V by 7 bases and J by 5 bases, and 6 bases separated the two germline ends. Here the CDR3 DNA reads TGTGCCAGCACTAGGAATAATTCACCCCTCCACTTT. This encodes CASTRNNSPLHF.

The chain carries TRBV28 and TRBJ1-6; D is ambiguous. Germline-derived CDR1 and CDR2 are MDHEN and SYDVKM. This CDR3 is 15 amino acids long. Trimming shortened V by 4 bases and J by 13 bases, and 20 bases separated the two germline ends. The CDR3 spells CASSSPGQTRDPLHF. As DNA, the CDR3 is TGTGCCAGCAGTTCACCGGGCCAAACTAGGGATCCCCTCCACTTT.

The chain is built from TRBV10-3 and TRBJ1-2; D is perhaps TRBD1 (5 bases). Trimming removed 0 bases from V and 3 bases from J, with 20 bases in between. Germline V gene sequence: CDR1 ENHRY, CDR2 SYGVKD. The CDR3 has 18 residues. CDR3 loop: CAISESRAGRVSDYGYTF. CDR3 nucleotides: TGTGCCATCAGTGAGTCACGTGCAGGGCGTGTATCTGACTATGGCTACACCTTC.

The CDR3 loop is CAISESRETPDTQYF. The CDR3 DNA is TGTGCCATCAGTGAGTCGCGGGAGACGCCAGATACGCAGTATTTT. The V call is TRBV10-3, the J call TRBJ2-3, with 7 bases that match TRBD2. CDR1 and CDR2 (germline): ENHRY, SYGVKD. CDR3 size: 15 residues. With V trimmed by 0 bases and J by 4 bases, 4 bases remained unmatched.

The V and J genes are TRBV6-5 and TRBJ1-1; D not resolved. CDR3 length equals 13 residues. V was shortened by 8 bases and J by 2 bases, with 12 bases between the two germline ends. The germline CDR1 and CDR2 sequences are MNHEY and SVGAGI. For the CDR3, the DNA is TGTGCCAGCCGATGGGAGTATAACACTGAAGCTTTCTTT. The encoded protein is CASRWEYNTEAFF.

This chain uses TRBV19 with TRBJ1-2; 8 bases are shared with TRBD1. The CDR3 sequence is 15 residues long. Looked up from germline, CDR1 is LNHDA and CDR2 is SQIVND (reference sequence). V shed 5 bases, J shed 6 bases, and the junction held 11 bases outside the gene matches. CDR3 amino acids: CASSPGQGGSDGYTF. CDR3 sequence (DNA): TGTGCCAGTAGTCCCGGACAGGGCGGCTCCGATGGCTACACCTTC.

Comment on this clone: The junction and the germline gene differ at one end; a read error may be behind it. This rearrangement joins TRBV5-4 to TRBJ2-7; TRBD2 aligns across 13 bases. The CDR3 has 14 amino acids. Germline CDR1 is SGHNT and CDR2 is YYREEE (reference sequence). CDR3 in DNA: TGTGCCAGCAGCTTCGGACTAGCGGGAGAGGGTCTAGACTTC. This translates into CASSFGLAGEGLDF.

The rearrangement joins TRBV19 to TRBJ1-1; 8 bases are shared with TRBD1. The CDR3 runs to 14 residues. The V segment lost 4 bases and the J segment 4 bases; nucleotides outside the gene matches: 5. The germline CDR1 and CDR2 sequences are LNHDA and SQIVND (reference sequence). The CDR3 sequence: CASSTTGDGTEAFF. DNA for the CDR3: TGTGCCAGTAGTACGACAGGGGATGGCACTGAAGCTTTCTTT.

This clone was seen once. The J gene is TRBJ1-4, the V gene TRBV5-1; possible D gene TRBD1, 6 bases. The germline CDR1 and CDR2 sequences are SGHRS and YFSETQ. CDR3 length equals 15 residues. V lost 0 bases, J lost 7 bases, and 13 bases lay in between. In DNA form, the CDR3 reads TGCGCCAGCAGCTTGGCAGGGGTCTCCGGTGAAAAACTGTTTTTT. Translated, it gives CASSLAGVSGEKLFF.

The chain recombines TRBV7-8 with TRBJ2-7; 16 bases align to TRBD2. V was pared by 5 bases and J by 5 bases, with 15 bases of the junction left unmatched. The CDR3 is 19 residues long. Germline V gene data show CDR1 as SGHVS and CDR2 as FQNEAQ. Here the CDR3 reads CASSPDPGLAGGPGNEQYF. The CDR3 DNA reads as TGTGCCAGCAGCCCCGATCCGGGACTAGCGGGAGGGCCTGGGAACGAGCAGTACTTC.

Regarding this clone: This sample also contains other DNA sequences that code for the same CDR3. The CDR3 DNA follows: TGTGCCAGCAGCTTAGCTGGAGGAGGCTACACCTTC. Amino acids: CASSLAGGGYTF. The gene calls are TRBV7-9 and TRBJ1-2; no definite D call. This CDR3 is built from 12 residues. V lost 0 bases and J 8 bases, leaving 7 bases between the germline ends. Germline V gene sequence: CDR1 SEHNR, CDR2 FQNEAQ (reference sequence).

This chain connects TRBV9 to TRBJ2-3, with 10 bases identical to TRBD2. The J segment lost 5 bases and the V segment lost 0 bases, leaving 9 bases of the junction unmatched. The CDR3 runs 17 residues. Germline assignment: CDR1 SGDLS and CDR2 YYNGEE. This CDR3 is CASSVAPSGRGGDTQYF. As DNA, the CDR3 is TGTGCCAGCAGCGTAGCTCCCAGCGGGAGGGGGGGAGATACGCAGTATTTT.

This chain uses TRBV4-1 with TRBJ1-1; perhaps TRBD1 as D (6 bases). Germline V lookup: CDR1 MGHRA, CDR2 YSYEKL. Trimming stripped 2 bases from V and 3 bases from J, with 16 bases between. This CDR3 is built from 16 residues. The CDR3, as DNA: TGCGCCAGCAGCCAACTCCATCAAGGGGGGGACACTGAAGCTTTCTTT. Its protein product is CASSQLHQGGDTEAFF.

This chain links TRBV19 with TRBJ2-7; 8 bases align to TRBD1. Trimming cost V 4 bases and J 1 base; bases outside gene matches: 3. Looked up from germline, CDR1 is LNHDA and CDR2 is SQIVND (reference sequence). The CDR3 spans 14 residues. CDR3 region: CASSTGGMSYEQYF. The CDR3 nucleotides are TGTGCCAGTAGTACAGGGGGCATGTCCTACGAGCAGTACTTC.

The rearrangement uses TRBV27 and TRBJ2-6, with 9 nucleotides matching TRBD1. Trimming took 4 bases from V and 4 from J; bases not matched to a gene: 14. Per the germline V gene, CDR1 is MNHEY and CDR2 is SMNVEV (reference sequence). The CDR3 has 19 amino acids. CDR3 coding DNA: TGTGCCAGCAGTTGGGGTTGGGGACAGGGTCTGTCAGGGGCCAACGTCCTGACTTTC. Translated: CASSWGWGQGLSGANVLTF.

This clone was seen once. V and J are TRBV29-1 and TRBJ2-1, with 12 bases identical to TRBD2. Germline V gene sequence: CDR1 SQVTM, CDR2 ANQGSEA. The CDR3 contains 14 residues. Unmatched junction bases numbered 0, after V lost 4 bases and J lost 2 bases. The DNA of the CDR3 is TGCAGCGTTGGGACTAGCGGGACCTACAATGAGCAGTTCTTC. Its translation: CSVGTSGTYNEQFF.

The chain has TRBV27 and TRBJ1-6; D is unresolved. The CDR3 totals 13 residues. Looked up from germline, CDR1 is MNHEY and CDR2 is SMNVEV (reference sequence). Deletions cut 6 bases from V and 3 bases from J, with 6 bases between. For the CDR3, the DNA is TGTGCCAGCAGGTCCCACTATAATTCACCCCTCCACTTT. Translation gives CASRSHYNSPLHF.

The rearrangement uses TRBV27 and TRBJ1-1; D is possibly TRBD1 (6 bases). CDR1 and CDR2 (germline): MNHEY, SMNVEV (reference sequence). Trimming removed 1 base at V and 1 base at J, with 10 bases between. The CDR3 is 15 amino acids. The CDR3 DNA sequence: TGTGCCAGCAGTTTATGGGGGGGCCCGAACACTGAAGCTTTCTTT. This gives the protein CASSLWGGPNTEAFF.

The rearrangement links TRBV28 to TRBJ1-4; 7 bases line up with TRBD1. This CDR3 is 12 amino acids long. J lost 7 bases, V lost 9 bases, and 5 bases had no gene match. Germline lookup yields CDR1 MDHEN and CDR2 SYDVKM. In nucleotides, the CDR3 is TGTGCCAGTACAGGGGATAGTGAAAAACTGTTTTTT. This codes for CASTGDSEKLFF.

This sequence joins TRBV28 and TRBJ1-6; maybe TRBD1 (6 bases). V was pared by 3 bases and J by 8 bases, with 11 bases between. CDR1 is MDHEN and CDR2 is SYDVKM in the germline V gene. This CDR3 has 14 residues. The CDR3 sequence: CASSFRTDHSPLHF. The CDR3 coding sequence is TGTGCCAGCAGTTTCAGGACAGACCATTCACCCCTCCACTTT.